These 12 T cell receptor beta chains share one sample of origin, sequenced in a study of shared clonotypes between healthy human individuals. TCRdb's copy holds only in-frame clones and misses some; the assay was immunoSEQ multiplex PCR. The data contain around 580,000 clones, 98% of them seen just once; the ten biggest clones take up 0.3%. CD45RO-negative, CCR7-selected cells formed the naive CD8 fraction, which excluded terminally differentiated effector memory CD45RA+ cells. Input material: naive CD8+ T cells sorted from blood. These receptors all come from a young man in good health.

The gene calls are TRBV7-2 and TRBJ2-7; possibly TRBD1 for D (5 bases). CDR3 size: 14 residues. Trimming stripped 3 bases from V and 1 base from J, with 10 bases between. Germline assignment: CDR1 SGHTA and CDR2 FQGNSA. The CDR3 nucleotides are TGTGCCAGCAGCTTTTCCACAGGATCCTACGAGCAGTACTTC. This codes for CASSFSTGSYEQYF.

This clone was counted a single time. The chain is built from TRBV29-1 and TRBJ2-1; 10 bases align to TRBD1. There are 13 residues in the CDR3. Germline V gives CDR1 SQVTM, CDR2 ANQGSEA. The junction had 4 bases not matched to a gene; V was cut back by 6 bases and J by 5 bases. The CDR3 loop is CSVRDRGDNEQFF. The CDR3 DNA reads TGCAGCGTCCGGGACAGGGGCGACAATGAGCAGTTCTTC.

The rearrangement links TRBV16 to TRBJ1-2, with D unresolved. The CDR3 has 15 amino acids. With 3 bases removed from V and 2 bases from J, the gap between germline ends came to 13 bases. Looked up from germline, CDR1 is KGHSY and CDR2 is FQNENV. CDR3 amino acids: CASSHGLQLNYGYTF. The CDR3 DNA reads as TGTGCCAGCAGCCACGGGTTACAGTTAAACTATGGCTACACCTTC.

The chain employs TRBV11-2 and TRBJ2-1, with unresolved D. V dropped 3 bases and J dropped 2 bases, with 23 bases sitting between them. CDR1 is SGHAT and CDR2 is FQNNGV in the germline V gene. CDR3 length: 19 amino acids. Here the CDR3 DNA reads TGTGCCAGCAGCTTCCTGAATGTTTTGGGCGGTAAGACCTACAATGAGCAGTTCTTC. The encoded protein is CASSFLNVLGGKTYNEQFF.

This clone was observed a handful of times. The same CDR3 can be traced to other DNA sequences in this sample. The chain combines TRBV7-6 with TRBJ2-1; D possibly corresponds to TRBD2 (6 bases). Looked up from germline, CDR1 is SGHVS and CDR2 is FNYEAQ. The germline V and J ends were trimmed by 3 bases and 8 bases, with 8 bases remaining between them. There are 12 residues in the CDR3. The CDR3 is CASSLSGDEQFF. Here the CDR3 DNA reads TGTGCCAGCAGCTTGTCGGGGGATGAGCAGTTCTTC.

The chain is built from TRBV5-1 and TRBJ1-4; D call uncertain. With 4 bases removed from V and 0 bases from J, the gap between germline ends came to 10 bases. The CDR3 totals 15 residues. Germline assignment: CDR1 SGHRS and CDR2 YFSETQ. The chain's CDR3 is CASSRSIATNEKLFF. The CDR3 coding sequence is TGCGCCAGCAGCCGATCCATTGCAACTAATGAAAAACTGTTTTTT.

As for this clone: The same CDR3 arises from other DNA sequences in this sample as well. The chain employs TRBV11-2 and TRBJ2-5; D is ambiguous. In germline, CDR1 is SGHAT, CDR2 FQNNGV. The CDR3 has 11 amino acids. V dropped 5 bases and J dropped 1 base, with 2 bases sitting between them. The CDR3 DNA reads as TGTGCCAGCAGCCCCCAAGAGACCCAGTACTTC. This sequence encodes CASSPQETQYF.

This clone appeared once. The rearrangement links TRBV2 to TRBJ2-7, with a possible D match to TRBD2 (6 bases). In germline, CDR1 is SNHLY, CDR2 FYNNEI. V was trimmed by 2 bases and J by 1 base, leaving 15 bases between them. The CDR3 covers 16 residues. The CDR3 DNA sequence: TGTGCCAGCAGTGAACGACTCCCGGAGGGGTCCTACGAGCAGTACTTC. Its translation is CASSERLPEGSYEQYF. The full variable domain, rest sourced from reference TRBV2 and TRBJ2-7, is EPEVTQTPSHQVTQMGQEVILRCVPISNHLYFYWYRQILGQKVEFLVSFYNNEISEKSEIFDDQFSVERPDGSNFTLKIRSTKLEDSAMYFCASSERLPEGSYEQYFGPGTRLTVT.

The chain joins TRBV7-6 to TRBJ2-7; TRBD1 aligns across 7 bases. Trimming cost V 5 bases and J 4 bases; bases outside gene matches: 11. From germline, CDR1 is SGHVS and CDR2 FNYEAQ. The CDR3 is 15 amino acids. The CDR3 reads CASSQGGGQGYEQYF. In nucleotides, the CDR3 is TGTGCCAGCAGCCAAGGGGGCGGCCAAGGGTACGAGCAGTACTTC.

V usage is TRBV4-1 and J usage is TRBJ2-1; TRBD2 might be the D (5 bases). Germline V lookup: CDR1 MGHRA, CDR2 YSYEKL. Deletions cut 3 bases from V and 9 bases from J, with 15 bases between. The CDR3 is 14 residues long. CDR3 amino acids: CASSHFERAVEQFF. The CDR3 DNA sequence: TGCGCCAGCAGCCATTTCGAGAGGGCGGTTGAGCAGTTCTTC.

The V and J genes are TRBV11-2 and TRBJ2-5; TRBD2 matches 11 bases. The CDR3 has 16 residues. V trimming: 5 bases; J trimming: 2 bases; junction bases outside the gene matches: 7. Germline V gene data show CDR1 as SGHAT and CDR2 as FQNNGV. This CDR3 reads CASSPTSGSDQETQYF. The CDR3 nucleotides are TGTGCCAGCAGCCCCACTAGCGGGAGTGATCAAGAGACCCAGTACTTC.

This clone has a single count. DNA for the CDR3: TGTGCCAGCAGTGCCAGGGGGCTTGGGGCCAACGTCCTGACTTTC. Translated, it gives CASSARGLGANVLTF. This chain uses TRBV25-1 with TRBJ2-6, with TRBD1 matching 8 bases. The CDR3 contains 15 residues. CDR1 MGHDK and CDR2 SYGVNS come from the germline V gene. V gave up 4 bases and J gave up 3 bases; unmatched junction bases: 2.